This T cell receptor (beta chain) was sequenced in a study of CD8 T cell repertoires and HIV-1 epitope variants. Study at large: Twenty-five autologous and known Gag and Nef epitope variant peptides each stimulated T cells separately. Epitopes were three Gag families plus Nef HW9 and YT9. Findings of the study overall: Beta chains alone show antigen proliferation, not cytokine profile or function.

Concerning this clone itself: The antigen is unknown.

The V and J ends lost 3 bases and 0 bases, in that order; junction bases with no gene match: 8. The CDR3 loop spans 17 amino acids. Germline V gives CDR1 MDHEN, CDR2 SYDVKM. Clones were sequenced by immunoSEQ multiplex PCR, and TCRdb holds only the in-frame ones, with some missing. The repertoire has about 5,000 clones, around 71% of them found once; the top ten carry less than 50%. Sequencing was performed on cultured CD8+ T cells derived from PBMCs. The chain is built from TRBV28 and TRBJ1-1; 9 nucleotides agree with TRBD1. This sequence originates from a male donor with HIV. The CDR3 DNA sequence: TGTGCCAGCAGTTTTGACTCGGGACAGGGCATGAACACTGAAGCTTTCTTT. Amino acids: CASSFDSGQGMNTEAFF.